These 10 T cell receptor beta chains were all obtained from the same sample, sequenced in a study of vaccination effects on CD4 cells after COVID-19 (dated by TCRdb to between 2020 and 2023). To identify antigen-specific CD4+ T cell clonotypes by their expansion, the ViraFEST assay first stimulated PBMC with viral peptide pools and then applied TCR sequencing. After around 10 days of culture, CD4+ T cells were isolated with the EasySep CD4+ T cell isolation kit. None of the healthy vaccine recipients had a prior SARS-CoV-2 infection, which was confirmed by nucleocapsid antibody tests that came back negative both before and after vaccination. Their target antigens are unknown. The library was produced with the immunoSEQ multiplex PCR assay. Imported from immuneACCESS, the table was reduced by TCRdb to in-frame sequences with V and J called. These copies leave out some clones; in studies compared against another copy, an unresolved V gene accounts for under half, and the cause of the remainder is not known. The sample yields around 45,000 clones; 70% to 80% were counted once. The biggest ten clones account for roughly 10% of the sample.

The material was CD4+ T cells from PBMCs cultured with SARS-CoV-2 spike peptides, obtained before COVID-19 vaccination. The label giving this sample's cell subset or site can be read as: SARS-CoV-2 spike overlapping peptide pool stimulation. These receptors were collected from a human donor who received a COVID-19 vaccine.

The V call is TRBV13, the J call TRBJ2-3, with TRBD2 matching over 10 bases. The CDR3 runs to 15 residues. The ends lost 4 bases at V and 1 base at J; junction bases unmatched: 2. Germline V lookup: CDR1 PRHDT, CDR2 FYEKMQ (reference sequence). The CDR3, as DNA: TGTGCCAGCAGCTCCGGGACTAGCGGCACAGATACGCAGTATTTT. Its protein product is CASSSGTSGTDTQYF. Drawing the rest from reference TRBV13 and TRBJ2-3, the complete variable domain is AAGVIQSPRHLIKEKRETATLKCYPIPRHDTVYWYQQGPGQDPQFLISFYEKMQSDKGSIPDRFSAQQFSDYHSELNMSSLELGDSALYFCASSSGTSGTDTQYFGPGTRLTVL.

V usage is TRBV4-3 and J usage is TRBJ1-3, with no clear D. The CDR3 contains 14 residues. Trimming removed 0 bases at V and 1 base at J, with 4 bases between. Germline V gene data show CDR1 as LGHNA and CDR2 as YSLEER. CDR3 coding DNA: TGCGCCAGCAGCCAAGAAGATTCTGGAAACACCATATATTTT. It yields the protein CASSQEDSGNTIYF.

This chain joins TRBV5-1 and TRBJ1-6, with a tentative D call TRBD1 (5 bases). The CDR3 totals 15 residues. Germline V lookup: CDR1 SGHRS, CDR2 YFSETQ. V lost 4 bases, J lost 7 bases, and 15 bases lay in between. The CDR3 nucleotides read TGCGCCAGCAGCCCCGGGGACCGGGAGAATTCACCCCTCCACTTT. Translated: CASSPGDRENSPLHF.

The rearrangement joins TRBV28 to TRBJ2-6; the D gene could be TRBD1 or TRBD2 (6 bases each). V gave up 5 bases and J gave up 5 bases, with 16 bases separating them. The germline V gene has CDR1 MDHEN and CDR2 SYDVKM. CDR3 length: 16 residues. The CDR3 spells CASSRRGEPRANVLTF. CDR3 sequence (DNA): TGTGCCAGCAGTCGAAGGGGGGAGCCCCGGGCCAACGTCCTGACTTTC.

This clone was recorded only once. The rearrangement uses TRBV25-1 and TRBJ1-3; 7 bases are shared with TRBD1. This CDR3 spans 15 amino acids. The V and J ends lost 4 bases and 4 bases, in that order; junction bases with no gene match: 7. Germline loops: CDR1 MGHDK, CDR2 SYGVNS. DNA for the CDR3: TGTGCCAGCAGTGTGAGGGGACAGAGAGGAAACACCATATATTTT. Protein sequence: CASSVRGQRGNTIYF.

The CDR3, as DNA: TGTGCCAGCTCACCTTTGGACCAAGGCACTGAAGCTTTCTTT. Translating gives CASSPLDQGTEAFF. The chain is built from TRBV18 and TRBJ1-1; D unclear. Trimming took 3 bases from V and 4 from J, leaving 12 bases between them. CDR1 and CDR2 from the germline V gene are KGHSH and LQKENI. This CDR3 region has 14 residues.

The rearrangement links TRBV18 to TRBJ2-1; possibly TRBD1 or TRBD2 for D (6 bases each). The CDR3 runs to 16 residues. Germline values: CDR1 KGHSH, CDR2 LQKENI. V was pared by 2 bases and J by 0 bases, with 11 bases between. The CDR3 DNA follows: TGTGCCAGCTCACCAACGGGGGCGAGCTCCTACAATGAGCAGTTCTTC. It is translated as CASSPTGASSYNEQFF.

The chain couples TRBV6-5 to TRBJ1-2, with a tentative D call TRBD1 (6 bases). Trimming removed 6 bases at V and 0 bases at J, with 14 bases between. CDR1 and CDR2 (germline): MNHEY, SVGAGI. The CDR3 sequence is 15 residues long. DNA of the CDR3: TGTGCCAGCAGGCTACAGGGTTCTTCTAACTATGGCTACACCTTC. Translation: CASRLQGSSNYGYTF.

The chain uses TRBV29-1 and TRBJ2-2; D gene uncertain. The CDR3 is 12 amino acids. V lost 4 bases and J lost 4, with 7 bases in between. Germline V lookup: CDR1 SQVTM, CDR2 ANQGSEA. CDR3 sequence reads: CSVAVFTGELFF. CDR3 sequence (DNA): TGCAGCGTTGCAGTGTTCACCGGGGAGCTGTTTTTT.

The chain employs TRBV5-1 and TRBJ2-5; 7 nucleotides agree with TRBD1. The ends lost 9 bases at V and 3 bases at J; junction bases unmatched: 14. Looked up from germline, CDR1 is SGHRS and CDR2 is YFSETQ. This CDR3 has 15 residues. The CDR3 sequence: CAILPGQLVEETQYF. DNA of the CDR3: TGCGCCATCTTACCGGGACAGCTGGTCGAAGAGACCCAGTACTTC.